This T cell receptor (beta chain) appears in the sequencing data of a study of response to subunit inactivated influenza vaccine. General observations from the study: It was the authors' suggestion that each seasonal influenza vaccination recruits few new T cells.

To note about this clonotype: What it binds is unknown.

Germline assignment: CDR1 MNHEY and CDR2 SVGEGT. The CDR3 is 13 residues long. The germline V and J ends were trimmed by 5 bases and 11 bases, with 18 bases remaining between them. TCRdb itself ran the RT-PCR reads through MiXCR, one entry per CDR3 protein. This repertoire shows approximately 520,000 distinct CDR3 sequences, about 25% found once; its top ten account for 1.9%. The specimen comprised CD4+ T cells sorted from PBMCs, sampled 4 to 6 days after vaccination. The receptor was isolated from a man in his forties or fifties who received an inactivated influenza vaccine. The chain is built from TRBV6-2 or TRBV6-3 and TRBJ1-1, with D possibly matching TRBD1 (5 bases). Written as DNA, the CDR3 is TGTGCCAGCAGTAACCGGTGGGGGTTGGAGGCTTTCTTT. This codes for CASSNRWGLEAFF.